The 10 T cell receptor beta chains below were found in one sample sequenced in a study of vaccination effects on CD4 cells after COVID-19. Antigen specificity for these receptors is unknown. Here immunoSEQ multiplex PCR was the method, and the copy in TCRdb shows in-frame clones only, minus some. The table includes about 40,000 clones, around 75% detected once. Within the ViraFEST assay, antigen-specific CD4+ T cells underwent expansion with viral peptide pools prior to sequencing. Investigators separated out CD4+ T cells once 9 to 11 days of culture had passed. This individual contracted SARS-CoV-2 between March and December 2020, as verified by PCR. Specimen: CD4+ T cells from PBMCs cultured with a peptide pool, collected before COVID-19 vaccination. These receptors were taken from a human donor who had a prior SARS-CoV-2 infection.

This clone was detected a few times. The gene calls are TRBV19 and TRBJ1-5; D is unresolved. Germline CDR1 LNHDA, CDR2 SQIVND (reference sequence). CDR3 size: 16 residues. Trimming shortened V by 1 base and J by 3 bases, and 13 bases separated the two germline ends. DNA of the CDR3: TGTGCCAGTAGTATAGCAAGGTTAAGGTACAATCAGCCCCAGCATTTT. It specifies CASSIARLRYNQPQHF.

As DNA, the CDR3 is TGTGCCACCGCAGCAGGGGGCCTGTACGAGCAGTACTTC. Protein product: CATAAGGLYEQYF. The V and J genes are TRBV19 and TRBJ2-7, with 8 bases identical to TRBD1. This CDR3 has 13 residues. V lost 10 bases and J lost 4; bases outside the gene matches: 9. Germline V lookup: CDR1 LNHDA, CDR2 SQIVND (reference sequence).

In this sample, this clone turned up once. The V call is TRBV5-4, the J call TRBJ2-2; D not certain. V was trimmed by 0 bases and J by 4 bases, leaving 10 bases between them. Germline CDR1 SGHNT, CDR2 YYREEE (reference sequence). The CDR3 loop spans 15 amino acids. The CDR3 region has the DNA TGTGCCAGCAGCTTGGATAGTATTGCCACCGGGGAGCTGTTTTTT. Its translation: CASSLDSIATGELFF.

CDR3 residues: CASSFSGNGYTF. CDR3 nucleotide sequence: TGTGCCAGCAGTTTCTCAGGGAATGGCTACACCTTC. The genes are TRBV12-3 or TRBV12-4 and TRBJ1-2, with D possibly matching TRBD1 (5 bases). The CDR3 totals 12 residues. V lost 3 bases and J lost 6, with 8 bases in between.

This clone was counted a single time. The chain is built from TRBV5-1 and TRBJ2-1, with 10 bases matching TRBD1. The V and J ends lost 0 bases and 7 bases, in that order; junction bases with no gene match: 4. Germline V gene lookup returns CDR1 SGHRS and CDR2 YFSETQ. The CDR3 covers 15 residues. In DNA form, the CDR3 reads TGCGCCAGCAGCTTGGGGGGGACAGGGGCGAATGAGCAGTTCTTC. Encoded protein: CASSLGGTGANEQFF. The full variable domain, completed using reference TRBV5-1 and TRBJ2-1, is KAGVTQTPRYLIKTRGQQVTLSCSPISGHRSVSWYQQTPGQGLQFLFEYFSETQRNKGNFPGRFSGRQFSNSRSEMNVSTLELGDSALYLCASSLGGTGANEQFFGPGTRLTVL.

This clone came up once. This rearrangement joins TRBV6-5 to TRBJ1-5; D gene uncertain. Germline CDR1 reads MNHEY; CDR2 reads SVGAGI. V lost 8 bases to trimming and J lost 6 bases, with 11 bases between them. This CDR3 comprises 12 residues. CDR3 DNA sequence: TGTGCCAGCTTGGACCCCCTTCAGCCCCAGCATTTT. Translation gives CASLDPLQPQHF.

The chain combines TRBV6-5 with TRBJ2-5; possible D gene TRBD2, 7 bases. CDR3 length equals 13 residues. The V gene's germline CDR1 is MNHEY and CDR2 SVGAGI. Deletions cut 6 bases from V and 5 bases from J, with 13 bases between. CDR3 loop: CASRQQGGETQYF. In DNA, the CDR3 is TGTGCCAGCAGGCAACAGGGAGGGGAGACCCAGTACTTC.

This clone has a count of ten or more. The J gene is TRBJ1-5, the V gene TRBV2; D ambiguous. Looked up from germline, CDR1 is SNHLY and CDR2 is FYNNEI. CDR3 length: 14 residues. V was shortened by 7 bases and J by 2 bases, with 12 bases between the two germline ends. This chain's CDR3 is CASTPGRGNQPQHF. The CDR3 bases are TGTGCCAGCACTCCCGGACGAGGCAATCAGCCCCAGCATTTT.

The V call is TRBV3-1 (or the pseudogene TRBV3-2), the J call TRBJ2-2; D is unclear. V was shortened by 0 bases and J by 0 bases, with 17 bases between the two germline ends. Germline loops: CDR1 LGHDT, CDR2 YNNKEL (reference sequence). The CDR3 spans 19 residues. CDR3 protein: CASSQDLPRLISNTGELFF. The CDR3 DNA reads TGTGCCAGCAGCCAAGATCTGCCCAGACTCATTTCGAACACCGGGGAGCTGTTTTTT.

The chain employs TRBV29-1 and TRBJ2-1, with D possibly matching TRBD1 (5 bases). The CDR3 is 13 amino acids. Germline CDR1 reads SQVTM; CDR2 reads ANQGSEA. V was trimmed by 4 bases and J by 9 bases, leaving 16 bases between them. DNA of the CDR3: TGCAGCGTTGGTTGGACAATCAGGGCTGAGCAGTTCTTC. Protein sequence: CSVGWTIRAEQFF.